These T cell receptor beta chains were read from a single sample in a study of cytomegalovirus exposure and HLA in healthy donors. Profiled with immunoSEQ multiplex PCR; TCRdb holds only in-frame clones, not every one. The table records some 170,000 clones, 80% to 90% of them present only once. Sequences were obtained from PBMCs. Receptor source: a woman aged 18-35 years in good health and CMV-seropositive. Each CDR3 is given with its conserved first and last residue. A D gene is named only where the DNA matches it firmly. For some rows the clone size is stated as once, few or many, or as a class when expanded; others skip it.

j_call: TRBJ2-7; clone_size: -; d_call: TRBD2; v_call: TRBV11-2; cdr3_aa: CASSLVRGSGEFYEQYF; cdr3_nt: TGTGCCAGCAGCTTAGTTCGTGGTAGCGGGGAGTTTTACGAGCAGTACTTC
j_call: TRBJ1-2; clone_size: once; d_call: TRBD1; v_call: TRBV6-5; cdr3_aa: CASSTGGGYTF; cdr3_nt: TGTGCCAGCTCTACAGGGGGAGGCTACACCTTC
j_call: TRBJ1-1; clone_size: once; d_call: TRBD1; v_call: TRBV10-1; cdr3_aa: CASRDGTGEAFF; cdr3_nt: TGCGCCAGCAGGGACGGGACAGGGGAGGCTTTCTTT
j_call: TRBJ2-1; clone_size: -; d_call: -; v_call: TRBV4-3; cdr3_aa: CASSQRVQTYNEQFF; cdr3_nt: TGCGCCAGCAGCCAACGGGTACAAACCTACAATGAGCAGTTCTTC
j_call: TRBJ2-3; clone_size: few; d_call: TRBD1; v_call: TRBV5-1; cdr3_aa: CASSLGAWDRRADTQYF; cdr3_nt: TGCGCCAGCAGCTTGGGGGCTTGGGACAGACGCGCAGATACGCAGTATTTT
j_call: TRBJ2-2; clone_size: -; d_call: TRBD1; v_call: TRBV19; cdr3_aa: CAVLKRTGGTGELFF; cdr3_nt: TGTGCCGTACTGAAACGGACAGGGGGGACCGGGGAGCTGTTTTTT
j_call: TRBJ2-3; clone_size: -; d_call: -; v_call: TRBV18; cdr3_aa: CASSPVGKTDTQYF; cdr3_nt: TGTGCCAGCTCACCGGTCGGGAAAACAGATACGCAGTATTTT
j_call: TRBJ2-2; clone_size: -; d_call: TRBD1; v_call: TRBV6-1; cdr3_aa: CASSEGTGGIGELFF; cdr3_nt: TGTGCCAGCAGTGAAGGGACAGGGGGCATCGGGGAGCTGTTTTTT
j_call: TRBJ1-6; clone_size: -; d_call: -; v_call: TRBV14; cdr3_aa: CASSHGRHNSPLHF; cdr3_nt: TGTGCCAGCAGCCACGGCAGGCATAATTCACCCCTCCACTTT
j_call: TRBJ1-4; clone_size: -; d_call: -; v_call: TRBV2; cdr3_aa: CASTGSIFSSTNEKLFF; cdr3_nt: TGTGCCAGCACAGGGTCAATATTCTCCTCAACTAATGAAAAACTGTTTTTT
j_call: TRBJ2-5; clone_size: few; d_call: TRBD2; v_call: TRBV7-2; cdr3_aa: CASSLRGRGGFQETQYF; cdr3_nt: TGTGCCAGCAGCTTAAGGGGACGGGGGGGTTTCCAAGAGACCCAGTACTTC
j_call: TRBJ1-6; clone_size: -; d_call: -; v_call: TRBV7-9; cdr3_aa: CSSRDSYNSPLHF; cdr3_nt: TGTTCCAGCCGAGACAGCTATAATTCACCCCTCCACTTT
j_call: TRBJ2-3; clone_size: -; d_call: TRBD2; v_call: TRBV27; cdr3_aa: CASSLPVAGAPSTDTQYF; cdr3_nt: TGTGCCAGCAGTTTACCTGTAGCGGGGGCGCCTAGCACAGATACGCAGTATTTT
j_call: TRBJ1-2; clone_size: -; d_call: -; v_call: TRBV6-5; cdr3_aa: CASSYEGWGYTF; cdr3_nt: TGTGCCAGCAGTTACGAGGGTTGGGGCTACACCTTC
j_call: TRBJ2-1; clone_size: -; d_call: -; v_call: TRBV6-6; cdr3_aa: CASSYRDYNEQFF; cdr3_nt: TGTGCCAGCAGTTACCGGGACTACAATGAGCAGTTCTTC
j_call: TRBJ1-5; clone_size: -; d_call: -; v_call: TRBV5-1; cdr3_aa: CASSLGPNQPQHF; cdr3_nt: TGCGCCAGCAGCTTGGGGCCCAATCAGCCCCAGCATTTT
j_call: TRBJ1-6; clone_size: -; d_call: TRBD1; v_call: TRBV7-2; cdr3_aa: CASSLERGQGSPLHF; cdr3_nt: TGTGCCAGCAGCTTAGAGAGGGGACAGGGTTCACCCCTCCACTTT
j_call: TRBJ2-7; clone_size: -; d_call: -; v_call: TRBV7-2; cdr3_aa: CASSLGQGLGEQYF; cdr3_nt: TGTGCCAGCAGCTTAGGCCAGGGGCTCGGCGAGCAGTACTTC
j_call: TRBJ1-3; clone_size: -; d_call: TRBD1; v_call: TRBV9; cdr3_aa: CASSVGTGVYSGNTIYF; cdr3_nt: TGTGCCAGCAGCGTAGGGACAGGGGTATACTCTGGAAACACCATATATTTT
j_call: TRBJ2-3; clone_size: -; d_call: -; v_call: TRBV19; cdr3_aa: CASSIQGTDTQYF; cdr3_nt: TGTGCCAGTAGTATCCAGGGCACAGATACGCAGTATTTT
j_call: TRBJ2-2; clone_size: -; d_call: TRBD2; v_call: TRBV7-9; cdr3_aa: CASSGAGAVTGELFF; cdr3_nt: TGTGCCAGCAGCGGAGCGGGGGCCGTCACCGGGGAGCTGTTTTTT
j_call: TRBJ1-1; clone_size: few; d_call: -; v_call: TRBV6-4; cdr3_aa: CASSGPFRPPGTEAFF; cdr3_nt: TGTGCCAGCAGTGGTCCATTTCGACCCCCAGGGACTGAAGCTTTCTTT
j_call: TRBJ2-7; clone_size: -; d_call: TRBD1; v_call: TRBV19; cdr3_aa: CASRPDRGTYEQYF; cdr3_nt: TGTGCCAGTAGGCCCGACAGGGGGACCTACGAGCAGTACTTC
j_call: TRBJ1-1; clone_size: -; d_call: -; v_call: TRBV2; cdr3_aa: CASGQTFMNTEAFF; cdr3_nt: TGTGCCAGCGGACAGACCTTCATGAACACTGAAGCTTTCTTT
j_call: TRBJ1-4; clone_size: few; d_call: TRBD1; v_call: TRBV6-5; cdr3_aa: CASSYLPGQNNEKLFF; cdr3_nt: TGTGCCAGCAGTTACTTACCGGGACAGAATAATGAAAAACTGTTTTTT
j_call: TRBJ2-1; clone_size: -; d_call: -; v_call: TRBV4-3; cdr3_aa: CASSQVGGEQFF; cdr3_nt: TGCGCCAGCAGCCAAGTAGGGGGTGAGCAGTTCTTC
j_call: TRBJ1-1; clone_size: -; d_call: -; v_call: TRBV5-5; cdr3_aa: CASRRTSGGETEAFF; cdr3_nt: TGTGCCAGCAGACGGACCTCGGGGGGCGAGACTGAAGCTTTCTTT
j_call: TRBJ2-2; clone_size: -; d_call: TRBD2; v_call: TRBV7-9; cdr3_aa: CASSPREGSYTGELFF; cdr3_nt: TGTGCCAGCAGCCCCCGGGAGGGGTCGTACACCGGGGAGCTGTTTTTT
j_call: TRBJ2-1; clone_size: -; d_call: TRBD2; v_call: TRBV6-5; cdr3_aa: CASSGTSGINEQFF; cdr3_nt: TGTGCCAGCAGCGGGACTAGCGGCATCAATGAGCAGTTCTTC
j_call: TRBJ2-5; clone_size: -; d_call: -; v_call: TRBV18; cdr3_aa: CASSSSGQEETQYF; cdr3_nt: TGTGCCAGCTCATCCTCAGGACAAGAAGAGACCCAGTACTTC
j_call: TRBJ1-5; clone_size: -; d_call: -; v_call: TRBV10-1; cdr3_aa: CASSSADQPQHF; cdr3_nt: TGCGCCAGCAGTTCAGCGGACCAGCCCCAGCATTTT
j_call: TRBJ1-2; clone_size: -; d_call: -; v_call: TRBV14; cdr3_aa: CASSQQTGNYGYTF; cdr3_nt: TGTGCCAGCAGCCAACAGACAGGAAACTATGGCTACACCTTC
j_call: TRBJ2-1; clone_size: -; d_call: -; v_call: TRBV18; cdr3_aa: CASSRERSYNEQFF; cdr3_nt: TGTGCCAGCTCCCGGGAACGTTCCTACAATGAGCAGTTCTTC
j_call: TRBJ2-7; clone_size: -; d_call: -; v_call: TRBV11-2; cdr3_aa: CASSLGRAGPIPYEQYF; cdr3_nt: TGTGCCAGCAGCTTAGGTCGGGCAGGGCCTATACCTTACGAGCAGTACTTC
j_call: TRBJ2-7; clone_size: once; d_call: TRBD1; v_call: TRBV13; cdr3_aa: CASSNRGPSSYEQYF; cdr3_nt: TGTGCCAGCAGCAACAGGGGGCCAAGCTCCTACGAGCAGTACTTC
j_call: TRBJ1-1; clone_size: -; d_call: -; v_call: TRBV1; cdr3_aa: CTSSQDQSPTLPEAFF; cdr3_nt: TGCACCAGCAGCCAAGATCAATCACCAACCCTACCTGAAGCTTTCTTT
j_call: TRBJ2-1; clone_size: -; d_call: TRBD2; v_call: TRBV2; cdr3_aa: CASSDRPGLAGNNEQFF; cdr3_nt: TGTGCCAGCAGTGACCGACCGGGACTAGCGGGAAACAATGAGCAGTTCTTC
j_call: TRBJ1-6; clone_size: -; d_call: TRBD1; v_call: TRBV7-9; cdr3_aa: CASSFGTDNSPLHF; cdr3_nt: TGTGCCAGCAGCTTTGGGACAGACAATTCACCCCTCCACTTT
j_call: TRBJ1-6; clone_size: -; d_call: -; v_call: TRBV2; cdr3_aa: CASSEGTVTYNSPLHF; cdr3_nt: TGTGCCAGCAGTGAAGGGACAGTTACCTATAATTCACCCCTCCACTTT
j_call: TRBJ2-7; clone_size: -; d_call: TRBD2; v_call: TRBV27; cdr3_aa: CASSCQDTSGAAYEQYF; cdr3_nt: TGTGCCAGCAGTTGCCAGGATACTAGCGGGGCTGCATACGAGCAGTACTTC
j_call: TRBJ1-5; clone_size: -; d_call: -; v_call: TRBV28; cdr3_aa: CASTAPPHQPQHF; cdr3_nt: TGTGCCAGCACTGCGCCCCCGCACCAGCCCCAGCATTTT
j_call: TRBJ2-2; clone_size: -; d_call: TRBD1; v_call: TRBV4-1; cdr3_aa: CASSQVRGLTGELFF; cdr3_nt: TGCGCCAGCAGCCAAGTCAGGGGGCTTACCGGGGAGCTGTTTTTT
j_call: TRBJ1-5; clone_size: -; d_call: -; v_call: TRBV19; cdr3_aa: CASSPTGDQPQHF; cdr3_nt: TGTGCCAGTAGTCCGACCGGGGATCAGCCCCAGCATTTT
j_call: TRBJ1-4; clone_size: once; d_call: -; v_call: TRBV6-6; cdr3_aa: CASSYAKSEKLFF; cdr3_nt: TGTGCCAGCAGTTACGCGAAGAGTGAAAAACTGTTTTTT
j_call: TRBJ2-4; clone_size: once; d_call: TRBD1; v_call: TRBV4-3; cdr3_aa: CASSQEPTGGYIQYF; cdr3_nt: TGCGCCAGCAGCCAAGAACCGACAGGGGGATACATTCAGTACTTC
j_call: TRBJ2-2; clone_size: -; d_call: TRBD1; v_call: TRBV30; cdr3_aa: CAWSPPTGGFSTGELFF; cdr3_nt: TGTGCCTGGAGTCCACCCACAGGGGGCTTTTCCACCGGGGAGCTGTTTTTT
j_call: TRBJ1-4; clone_size: -; d_call: -; v_call: TRBV6-5; cdr3_aa: CASSNTGLSNEKLFF; cdr3_nt: TGTGCCAGCAGCAATACAGGTTTATCTAATGAAAAACTGTTTTTT
j_call: TRBJ1-2; clone_size: -; d_call: -; v_call: TRBV20-1; cdr3_aa: CSARLRGYTF; cdr3_nt: TGCAGTGCTAGGTTGAGGGGCTACACCTTC
j_call: TRBJ1-1; clone_size: -; d_call: -; v_call: TRBV11-2; cdr3_aa: CASTNGQFAEAFF; cdr3_nt: TGTGCCAGCACCAATGGACAGTTCGCTGAAGCTTTCTTT
j_call: TRBJ2-1; clone_size: -; d_call: -; v_call: TRBV7-6; cdr3_aa: CASSTNTGEQFF; cdr3_nt: TGTGCCAGCAGCACTAATACTGGAGAGCAGTTCTTC
j_call: TRBJ1-3; clone_size: -; d_call: TRBD1; v_call: TRBV27; cdr3_aa: CASSSRTGGGNTIYF; cdr3_nt: TGTGCCAGCAGTTCACGGACAGGGGGCGGAAACACCATATATTTT
j_call: TRBJ2-1; clone_size: few; d_call: TRBD1; v_call: TRBV10-3; cdr3_aa: CAISLDRGARNEQFF; cdr3_nt: TGTGCCATCAGTCTTGACAGGGGGGCTCGCAATGAGCAGTTCTTC
j_call: TRBJ1-2; clone_size: -; d_call: -; v_call: TRBV7-2; cdr3_aa: CASSLGTHLPNYGYTF; cdr3_nt: TGTGCCAGCAGCTTAGGAACACACCTTCCGAACTATGGCTACACCTTC
j_call: TRBJ1-6; clone_size: -; d_call: TRBD1; v_call: TRBV5-4; cdr3_aa: CASSLGGTGSGSPLHF; cdr3_nt: TGTGCCAGCAGCTTGGGGGGGACAGGGTCCGGATCACCCCTCCACTTT
j_call: TRBJ1-3; clone_size: -; d_call: -; v_call: TRBV29-1; cdr3_aa: CSVAGLYSGNTIYF; cdr3_nt: TGCAGCGTTGCAGGGTTATACTCTGGAAACACCATATATTTT
j_call: TRBJ1-2; clone_size: -; d_call: TRBD1; v_call: TRBV4-2; cdr3_aa: CASSRRTGGVANYGYTF; cdr3_nt: TGTGCCAGCAGCCGCAGGACAGGGGGGGTAGCTAACTATGGCTACACCTTC
j_call: TRBJ2-1; clone_size: -; d_call: TRBD2; v_call: TRBV6-5; cdr3_aa: CASSYSAGGSYNEQFF; cdr3_nt: TGTGCCAGCAGTTACTCTGCGGGGGGATCTTACAATGAGCAGTTCTTC